Each of the 27 T cell receptor beta chains below was sequenced from the same sample in a study of tumor-infiltrating lymphocytes in localized non-small cell lung cancer. The repertoire was sequenced with immunoSEQ multiplex PCR; TCRdb's copy has only in-frame clones and lacks some. The profile shows more than 9,500 clones, about 78% of them singletons. Sequenced material: lung tumor tissue. The source is a human donor with non-small cell lung cancer.

This clone has more than one count but fewer than ten. The genes are TRBV2 and TRBJ2-7; D is possibly TRBD1 (5 bases). CDR1 is SNHLY, CDR2 FYNNEI, per germline. Deletions cut 0 bases from V and 8 bases from J, with 11 bases between. CDR3 length: 13 residues. The DNA for the CDR3 is TGTGCCAGCAGTGAAGCGTCTCAGGGAAAGCAGTACGTC. As protein: CASSEASQGKQYV.

The sample holds one count of this clone. This chain uses TRBV5-1 with TRBJ2-5; 8 bases align to TRBD2. The V segment lost 1 base and the J segment 4 bases; nucleotides outside the gene matches: 6. The CDR3 length is 15 residues. The V gene's germline CDR1 is SGHRS and CDR2 YFSETQ. The CDR3 sequence is CASSLWGGGPETQYF. DNA for the CDR3: TGCGCCAGCAGCTTGTGGGGCGGGGGGCCAGAGACCCAGTACTTC.

This clone appeared a few times. This chain uses TRBV5-4 with TRBJ2-1, with D possibly being TRBD1 (5 bases). V lost 1 base, J lost 2 bases, and 10 bases lay in between. The germline V gene encodes CDR1 SGHNT and CDR2 YYREEE (reference sequence). The CDR3 contains 15 residues. The CDR3 protein is CASSLRQGTYNEQFF. Here the CDR3 DNA reads TGTGCCAGCAGCTTGCGGCAGGGTACCTACAATGAGCAGTTCTTC.

The chain has TRBV27 and TRBJ2-7; 7 bases align to TRBD2. V lost 5 bases, J lost 4 bases, and 8 bases stayed unmatched. Germline V gene sequence: CDR1 MNHEY, CDR2 SMNVEV (reference sequence). The CDR3 loop spans 14 amino acids. The CDR3 sequence is CASSRLAAVYEQYF. CDR3 DNA: TGTGCCAGCAGTAGACTAGCTGCCGTTTACGAGCAGTACTTC.

The chain couples TRBV4-1 to TRBJ2-1; no clear D. The germline V and J ends were trimmed by 1 base and 7 bases, with 14 bases remaining between them. Germline lookup yields CDR1 MGHRA and CDR2 YSYEKL. This CDR3 contains 15 residues. CDR3 loop: CASSQVSLVGNEQFF. The CDR3 DNA is TGCGCCAGCAGCCAAGTTAGCCTAGTGGGGAATGAGCAGTTCTTC.

The chain employs TRBV10-3 and TRBJ2-7; D gene ambiguous. This CDR3 region has 15 residues. V shed 10 bases and J shed 0 bases, with 19 bases lying between them. CDR1 and CDR2 from the germline V gene are ENHRY and SYGVKD. For the CDR3, the DNA is TGTGCCACGTTACCCTCGGGCCAACCCTCCTACGAGCAGTACGTC. This codes for CATLPSGQPSYEQYV.

The rearrangement joins TRBV7-2 to TRBJ1-3, with a possible D match to TRBD1 (6 bases). V lost 6 bases to trimming and J lost 0 bases, with 18 bases between them. CDR3 length: 17 residues. Looked up from germline, CDR1 is SGHTA and CDR2 is FQGNSA. Here the CDR3 DNA reads TGTGCCAGCAGGGCCCCGAAAACAGGGATCTCTGGAAACACCATATATTTT. Residues: CASRAPKTGISGNTIYF.

The chain uses TRBV7-2 and TRBJ2-1, with TRBD2 identical over 12 bases. This CDR3 comprises 16 residues. Trimming cost V 5 bases and J 2 bases; bases outside gene matches: 4. Looked up from germline, CDR1 is SGHTA and CDR2 is FQGNSA. The chain's CDR3 is CASSLGLAGPYNEQFF. In DNA form, the CDR3 reads TGTGCCAGCAGCCTGGGACTAGCGGGTCCCTACAATGAGCAGTTCTTC.

This clone was seen a few times. The DNA of the CDR3 is TGTGCCAGCAGTGAATGGGGCAGGGGGTCAGATACGCAGTATTTT. Protein: CASSEWGRGSDTQYF. The chain combines TRBV2 with TRBJ2-3; 7 nucleotides agree with TRBD1. Unmatched junction bases numbered 6, after V lost 2 bases and J lost 4 bases. The CDR3 has 15 residues. Per the germline V gene, CDR1 is SNHLY and CDR2 is FYNNEI.

The chain carries TRBV27 and TRBJ2-3, with 8 bases lining up with TRBD2. The CDR3 runs 14 residues. V dropped 6 bases and J dropped 2; count of bases not matched to a gene: 4. CDR1 is MNHEY and CDR2 is SMNVEV in the germline V gene (reference sequence). DNA of the CDR3: TGTGCCAGCAGACTAGCGGAGAACACAGATACGCAGTATTTT. Amino acid sequence: CASRLAENTDTQYF.

A word on this clone: Additional DNA sequences in this sample encode the identical CDR3. The J gene is TRBJ2-2, the V gene TRBV11-2, with D possibly being TRBD2 (7 bases). Germline CDR1 reads SGHAT; CDR2 reads FQNNGV. Trimming cost V 1 base and J 6 bases, with 12 bases left between them. The CDR3 consists of 15 residues. For the CDR3, the DNA is TGTGCCAGCAGCTTAGCCGGGGGGCGGGCCGGGGAGCTGTTTTTT. It codes for CASSLAGGRAGELFF.

The chain couples TRBV5-1 to TRBJ2-1; TRBD1 might be the D (5 bases). The V gene lost 6 bases and the J gene lost 0 bases, with 13 bases spanning the gap. The CDR3 has 15 amino acids. Germline V lookup: CDR1 SGHRS, CDR2 YFSETQ. The CDR3 DNA follows: TGCGCCAGCAACCCCAGGGAACGCTCCTACAATGAGCAGTTCTTC. This translates into CASNPRERSYNEQFF.

The V gene is TRBV9, the J gene TRBJ2-5, with D perhaps being TRBD1 or TRBD2 (5 bases each). The ends were cut back, 0 bases at V and 1 base at J, with 10 bases in the middle. The CDR3 length is 15 residues. Germline loops: CDR1 SGDLS, CDR2 YYNGEE. The CDR3 region is CASSVGDGSQETQYF. The CDR3, as DNA: TGTGCCAGCAGCGTAGGGGACGGGTCCCAAGAGACCCAGTACTTC.

The V and J genes are TRBV21-1 and TRBJ2-7; TRBD2 is the table's D call and was not checked against the DNA. TRBV21-1 is an annotated pseudogene. CDR3 length: 16 amino acids. CDR3 amino acids: CASSNLGTRSSHEQYV. For the CDR3, the DNA is TGTGCCAGCAGCAACCTGGGGACTAGAAGCAGCCACGAGCAGTACGTC.

V usage is TRBV13 and J usage is TRBJ2-3; D is perhaps TRBD1 or TRBD2 (5 bases each). In germline, CDR1 is PRHDT, CDR2 FYEKMQ (reference sequence). V lost 5 bases to trimming and J lost 6 bases, with 18 bases between them. The CDR3 runs 15 residues. The CDR3 DNA reads TGTGCCAGCAGCCCGGGGACGGGTAGTAGGGATACGCAGTATTTT. It yields the protein CASSPGTGSRDTQYF.

The rearrangement joins TRBV6-6 to TRBJ2-1, with a weak D call TRBD2 (6 bases). Deletions cut 5 bases from V and 7 bases from J, with 12 bases between. The CDR3 spans 13 residues. CDR1 is MNHNY and CDR2 is SVGAGI in the germline V gene (reference sequence). In nucleotides, the CDR3 is TGTGCCAGCAGTCGACTAGATGGAAATGAGCAGTTCTTC. This codes for CASSRLDGNEQFF.

V and J are TRBV19 and TRBJ1-3, with D hard to call. V shed 4 bases and J shed 1 base, with 14 bases lying between them. The V gene's germline CDR1 is LNHDA and CDR2 SQIVND (reference sequence). The CDR3 covers 16 residues. The CDR3, as DNA: TGTGCCAGTAGTACGCCCGGGAGGCCTTCTGGAAACACCATATATTTT. Translation: CASSTPGRPSGNTIYF.

The chain has TRBV4-3 and TRBJ1-2; no clear D gene. V was clipped by 0 bases and J by 4 bases, with 12 bases between them. Germline values: CDR1 LGHNA, CDR2 YSLEER. CDR3 length: 15 residues. The DNA for the CDR3 is TGCGCCAGCAGCCAAGAATTTGGTCCTGGCTATGGCTACACCTTC. Protein sequence: CASSQEFGPGYGYTF.

With respect to this clone: A read error may produce the germline difference seen at one junction end. The chain's CDR3 is CASSLTSGWHSLF. The CDR3 nucleotides are TGTGCCAGCTCATTGACTAGCGGGTGGCATTCTCTCTTC. The V call is TRBV18, the J call TRBJ2-1; 10 bases are a match to TRBD2. Germline loops: CDR1 KGHSH, CDR2 LQKENI. The CDR3 extends over 13 amino acids. The whole variable domain, filled in from reference TRBV18 and TRBJ2-1, reads NAGVMQNPRHLVRRRGQEARLRCSPMKGHSHVYWYRQLPEEGLKFMVYLQKENIIDESGMPKERFSAEFPKEGPSILRIQQVVRGDSAAYFCASSLTSGWHSLFGPGTRLTVL.

The chain joins TRBV19 to TRBJ2-1; D remains unclear. There are 13 residues in the CDR3. V lost 4 bases to trimming and J lost 6 bases, with 10 bases between them. In germline, CDR1 is LNHDA, CDR2 SQIVND (reference sequence). The CDR3 DNA is TGTGCCAGTAGTACCCAACACGGCAATGAGCAGTTCTTC. It translates to CASSTQHGNEQFF.

CDR3 protein: CASGSRYRGPYEQYF. In nucleotides, the CDR3 is TGCGCCAGCGGATCCCGGTACAGGGGGCCCTACGAGCAGTACTTC. This rearrangement joins TRBV4-3 to TRBJ2-7; 9 bases are shared with TRBD1. The CDR3 loop spans 15 amino acids. Germline V CDR1 and CDR2: LGHNA, YSLEER. V gave up 8 bases and J gave up 2 bases; unmatched junction bases: 10.

This clone was picked up one time. V usage is TRBV7-9 and J usage is TRBJ2-5, with 9 bases matching TRBD1. Germline CDR1 is SEHNR and CDR2 is FQNEAQ (reference sequence). V shed 6 bases and J 4 bases; nucleotides not matched to a gene: 6. The CDR3 has 14 residues. The CDR3 bases are TGTGCCAGCAGGGTGGACAGGGGACGAGAGACCCAGTACTTC. As protein: CASRVDRGRETQYF.

This clone was recorded a few times. This rearrangement joins TRBV5-5 to TRBJ2-1; TRBD1 agrees at 8 bases. The germline V gene encodes CDR1 SGHKS and CDR2 YYEKEE (reference sequence). V shed 4 bases and J 3 bases; nucleotides not matched to a gene: 3. The CDR3 consists of 14 residues. DNA for the CDR3: TGTGCCAGCAGCCGCAGGGGGCTCTACAATGAGCAGTTCTTC. Translation: CASSRRGLYNEQFF.

The chain carries TRBV9 and TRBJ1-1; D call uncertain. The germline V gene encodes CDR1 SGDLS and CDR2 YYNGEE. With 0 bases removed from V and 0 bases from J, the gap between germline ends came to 12 bases. The CDR3 length is 16 residues. The CDR3 spells CASSVDEAFMNTEAFF. As DNA, the CDR3 is TGTGCCAGCAGCGTAGATGAGGCCTTCATGAACACTGAAGCTTTCTTT.

The chain has TRBV18 and TRBJ2-5; D gene ambiguous. Trimming stripped 0 bases from V and 5 bases from J, with 7 bases between. From germline, CDR1 is KGHSH and CDR2 LQKENI. The CDR3 covers 13 residues. CDR3 nucleotide sequence: TGTGCCAGCTCACCACCGGGCAGTGAGACCCAGTACTTC. It encodes CASSPPGSETQYF.

This chain links TRBV4-1 with TRBJ1-5, with a tentative D call TRBD1 (6 bases). The CDR3 extends over 16 amino acids. Germline lookup yields CDR1 MGHRA and CDR2 YSYEKL. V dropped 4 bases and J dropped 0 bases, with 13 bases sitting between them. CDR3 amino acids: CASSPRTVYSNQPQHF. For the CDR3, the DNA is TGCGCCAGCAGCCCCAGGACAGTCTATAGCAATCAGCCCCAGCATTTT.

The chain combines TRBV4-3 with TRBJ2-3, with D maybe TRBD2 (7 bases). Germline CDR1 is LGHNA and CDR2 is YSLEER. The CDR3 contains 16 residues. Trimming took off 4 bases at V and 0 bases at J, with 14 bases between the two ends. In DNA, the CDR3 is TGCGCCAGCAGCCCCCTGGAGGGGGGGAGCACAGATACGCAGTATTTT. The encoded protein is CASSPLEGGSTDTQYF.